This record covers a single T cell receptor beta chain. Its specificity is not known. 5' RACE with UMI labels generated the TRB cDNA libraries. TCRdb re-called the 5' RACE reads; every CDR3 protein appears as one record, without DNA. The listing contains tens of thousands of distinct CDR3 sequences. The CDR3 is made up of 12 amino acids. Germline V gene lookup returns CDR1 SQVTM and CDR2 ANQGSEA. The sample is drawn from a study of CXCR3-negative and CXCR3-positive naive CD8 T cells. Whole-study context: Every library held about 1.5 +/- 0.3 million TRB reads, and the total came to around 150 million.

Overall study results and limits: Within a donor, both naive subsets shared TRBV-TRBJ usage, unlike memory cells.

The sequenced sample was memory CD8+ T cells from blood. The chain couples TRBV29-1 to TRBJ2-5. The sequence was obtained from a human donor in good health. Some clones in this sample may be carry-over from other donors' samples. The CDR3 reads CSVEFRQETQYF.